Each of the 9 T cell receptor beta chains below was sequenced from the same sample in a study of blood T cell repertoires in COVID-19. TCRdb's table, derived via immunoSEQ multiplex PCR, lists solely in-frame clones and lacks some. The data show about 140,000 clones, with around 79% seen just once and 2.5% to 3% held by the top ten. Sequencing input: PBMCs or T cells enriched from blood (not recorded which). Source of these receptors: a woman aged 45-59 years who had recovered from COVID-19.

The V gene is TRBV11-2, the J gene TRBJ1-2, with no clear D. Germline V gene data show CDR1 as SGHAT and CDR2 as FQNNGV. The V and J ends lost 5 bases and 4 bases respectively, with 17 bases between them. CDR3 size: 15 residues. The CDR3 DNA reads TGTGCCAGCAGCCCCGGGTCCGGATACCTCTATGGCTACACCTTC. As protein: CASSPGSGYLYGYTF.

The chain recombines TRBV5-4 with TRBJ1-3; possible D gene TRBD1, 6 bases. Trimming left V 4 bases short and J 0 bases short, with 14 bases between. CDR3 length: 16 amino acids. Germline loops: CDR1 SGHNT, CDR2 YYREEE (reference sequence). Here the CDR3 reads CASSMTGHFSGNTIYF. CDR3 in DNA: TGTGCCAGCAGCATGACAGGCCACTTCTCTGGAAACACCATATATTTT.

As DNA, the CDR3 is TGCGCCAGCAGCCAAGAAAGGCGAGACTATCAAGAGACCCAGTACTTC. Amino acids: CASSQERRDYQETQYF. The chain is built from TRBV4-1 and TRBJ2-5; D is possibly TRBD2 (5 bases). V was trimmed by 0 bases and J by 2 bases, leaving 13 bases between them. CDR3 size: 16 residues. Germline V gene sequence: CDR1 MGHRA, CDR2 YSYEKL.

The chain links TRBV5-1 to TRBJ1-6, with 9 bases that match TRBD1. Germline CDR1 reads SGHRS; CDR2 reads YFSETQ. Losses at the gene ends were 4 bases for V and 9 bases for J; bases not matched to a gene: 5. This CDR3 has 14 residues. This CDR3 is CASSIGQGRSPLHF. The CDR3 DNA reads TGCGCCAGCAGCATCGGACAGGGGCGTTCACCCCTCCACTTT.

The chain couples TRBV10-3 to TRBJ1-5; D gene uncertain. Germline CDR1 is ENHRY and CDR2 is SYGVKD. The CDR3 contains 14 residues. Trimming shortened V by 3 bases and J by 1 base, and 7 bases separated the two germline ends. DNA for the CDR3: TGTGCCATCAGTGATGACGGGAGCAATCAGCCCCAGCATTTT. Translated, it gives CAISDDGSNQPQHF.

The chain joins TRBV5-4 to TRBJ1-2; 10 bases fit TRBD1. Germline loops: CDR1 SGHNT, CDR2 YYREEE (reference sequence). The CDR3 totals 14 residues. V lost 6 bases, J lost 2 bases, and 4 bases stayed unmatched. CDR3 loop: CASTPGQGNYGYTF. In nucleotides, the CDR3 is TGTGCCAGCACCCCGGGACAGGGGAACTATGGCTACACCTTC.

The chain couples TRBV6-4 to TRBJ2-2; TRBD1 aligns across 9 bases. V lost 9 bases to trimming and J lost 3 bases; unmatched junction nucleotides: 5. This CDR3 contains 14 residues. Germline loops: CDR1 MRHNA, CDR2 SNTAGT. The CDR3 is CASKGQGDTGELFF. CDR3 DNA sequence: TGTGCCAGTAAGGGACAGGGAGACACCGGGGAGCTGTTTTTT.

The chain uses TRBV9 and TRBJ1-1; no definite D call. The V end was cut by 3 bases, the J end by 4 bases, with 7 bases between. Germline CDR1 is SGDLS and CDR2 is YYNGEE. The CDR3 totals 12 residues. The CDR3 loop is CASSEGGTEAFF. The CDR3 region has the DNA TGTGCCAGCAGCGAAGGAGGCACTGAAGCTTTCTTT.

This clone was counted a few times. The CDR3 protein is CASSSTGGPEQYF. The CDR3 DNA reads as TGTGCCAGCAGCTCGACAGGGGGACCCGAGCAGTACTTC. The rearrangement joins TRBV7-9 to TRBJ2-7; 9 nucleotides agree with TRBD1. The germline V gene has CDR1 SEHNR and CDR2 FQNEAQ (reference sequence). The CDR3 has 13 amino acids. After removal of 4 bases from V and 6 bases from J, the junction contained 4 bases not matched to a gene. Supplemented by reference TRBV7-9 and TRBJ2-7, the full variable domain reads DTGVSQNPRHKITKRGQNVTFRCDPISEHNRLYWYRQTLGQGPEFLTYFQNEAQLEKSRLLSDRFSAERPKGSFSTLEIQRTEQGDSAMYLCASSSTGGPEQYFGPGTRLTVT.